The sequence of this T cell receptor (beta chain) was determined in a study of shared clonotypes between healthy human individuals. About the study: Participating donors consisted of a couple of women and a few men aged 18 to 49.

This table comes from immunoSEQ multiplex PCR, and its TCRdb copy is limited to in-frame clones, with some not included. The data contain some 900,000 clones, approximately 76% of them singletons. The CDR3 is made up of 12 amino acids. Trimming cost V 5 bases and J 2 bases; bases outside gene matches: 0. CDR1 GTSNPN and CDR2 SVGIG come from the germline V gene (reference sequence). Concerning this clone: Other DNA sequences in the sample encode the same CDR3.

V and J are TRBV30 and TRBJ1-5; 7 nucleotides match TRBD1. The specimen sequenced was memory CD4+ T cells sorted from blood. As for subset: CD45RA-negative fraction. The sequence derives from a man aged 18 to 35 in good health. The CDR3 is CAWGTGNQPQHF. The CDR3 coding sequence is TGTGCCTGGGGGACAGGCAATCAGCCCCAGCATTTT.